Detailed here is one T cell receptor (beta chain). The antigen is undetermined. These data originate in a study of cytomegalovirus exposure and HLA in healthy donors. Study at large: In a previous analysis, some 120 million unique TCR beta sequences were found from about 179 million T cells. Within the Caucasian-associated ancestry cluster were roughly 81% of the 398 genotyped donors. The study, taken as a whole, reports: Among TCR sequences, most were rare, though some public TCRs appeared in many donors.

The PCR contained 60 Vbeta and 13 Jbeta primers. The table came from immunoSEQ multiplex PCR; TCRdb's copy has only in-frame clones and leaves some out. The sample consists of 150,000 to 200,000 clones, 84% of them appearing once. At the time of sampling, donors were nominally healthy, though unrecorded immune exposures were likely. V dropped 0 bases and J dropped 0 bases, with 20 bases sitting between them. The germline gives CDR1 SGDLS, CDR2 YYNGEE. The CDR3 extends over 19 amino acids. This clonotype was obtained from a man aged 45-65 years in good health and CMV-seropositive. Sample: PBMCs. V is TRBV9 and J is TRBJ2-3, with D unclear. The CDR3 DNA is TGTGCCAGCAGCGTAGCTACGTCCCTTTCAGCGCGTAGCACAGATACGCAGTATTTT. Its translation: CASSVATSLSARSTDTQYF.